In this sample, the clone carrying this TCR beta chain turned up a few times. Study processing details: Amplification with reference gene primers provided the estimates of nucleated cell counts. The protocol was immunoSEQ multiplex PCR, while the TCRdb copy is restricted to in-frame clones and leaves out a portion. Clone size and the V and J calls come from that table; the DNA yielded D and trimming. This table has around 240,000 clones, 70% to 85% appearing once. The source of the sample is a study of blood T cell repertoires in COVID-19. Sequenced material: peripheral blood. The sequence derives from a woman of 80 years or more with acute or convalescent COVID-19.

The CDR3 sequence: CASSPQSGGWDTEAFF. In DNA, the CDR3 is TGCGCCAGCAGTCCCCAATCGGGCGGGTGGGACACTGAAGCTTTCTTT. The J gene is TRBJ1-1, the V gene TRBV23-1; D gene ambiguous. TRBV23-1 is known as an ORF, though its function is uncertain. The CDR3 is 16 amino acids. V was trimmed by 4 bases and J by 3 bases, leaving 18 bases between them.